This TCR beta chain was retrieved from a study of T cells after yellow fever vaccination (dated by TCRdb to between 2019 and 2020). Concerning the study at large: The SMART-Seq v4 Ultra Low Input RNA kit was used to prepare libraries from fractions with low cell numbers. To follow T-cell clones before and after both primary and booster YFV17D yellow fever vaccination, bulk TCR alpha and beta repertoires underwent longitudinal sequencing. Two healthy male donors made up the cohort, one aged 18 to 29 years and the other aged 30 to 40 years. Blood was collected at multiple timepoints before and after primary and secondary immunization, and bulk PBMC replicates and cell subsets were isolated. General conclusions and limits of the study: A small fraction of clonotypes appeared in both the CD4 and CD8 compartments, likely as a result of convergent recombination. Because abundant contaminating clonotypes from the bulk population could be contained in FACS-sorted repertoires, computational filtering was required. Most clones expanded after primary vaccination were re-detected after the booster (about 96% of CD4 and more than 70% of CD8), suggesting broad memory maintenance. Only two donors were included in the study, so the extent to which the findings can be generalized is limited. Compared with the primary T-cell response, the secondary T-cell response was faster but weaker, reaching its peak on day 5 rather than on day 15.

Worth noting for this clonotype: What antigen it recognizes has not been identified. Base qualities are not provided; no much larger clone lies one nucleotide away.

TCR cDNA was synthesized by 5'RACE template switching, through which a universal primer site and unique molecular identifiers were introduced. Priming of cDNA synthesis was performed from both the TCR alpha and TCR beta constant segments. Two PCR steps were used to amplify libraries, with sample barcodes and sequencing adapters being added in the second step. Sequencing of the libraries was done on either Illumina HiSeq 2500 (2x100 bp) or NovaSeq (2x150 bp). From the authors' description of their analysis: MIGEC handled demultiplexing of reads and collapsing into UMI consensus sequences, while MiXCR performed V(D)J alignment. Vaccine-responding clonotypes were defined with edgeR using replicate PBMC samples, requiring FDR below 0.01 and a log2 fold change above 5 up to day 15. Bulk clonotypes were assigned CD4 or CD8 identity according to which sequenced CD4 or CD8 repertoire held them at higher abundance. TCRdb ran its own pipeline on the public reads, namely fastp trimming at Q25 and MiXCR clone calling, and kept in-frame beta chains. Entries that share a CDR3 protein sequence are merged under the most common genes and DNA. These V and J calls are TCRdb output, not the study's own analysis. This sample is represented by about 320,000 distinct CDR3 sequences; around 6.8% of them were singletons. The ten largest clones take up roughly 19% of the sample.

The treatment or condition tag for this specimen amounts to: live attenuated yellow fever vaccine strain. At every blood-draw timepoint, two biological replicates of bulk PBMCs were collected. PBMCs were isolated from peripheral blood using a standard Ficoll-Paque protocol. TriZol was used to extract RNA from bulk PBMCs, CD4 and CD8 fractions, and dextramer-positive and dextramer-negative fractions. From the cysteine up to the phenylalanine, the CDR3 has a length of 16 residues. Left in the record is the CDR3 DNA by itself, 48 bases read in frame from the first base. The germline V gene (reference sequence) gives CDR1 as GTSNPN and CDR2 as SVGIG. V is shortened by 0 bases, J by 4 bases, and the region joining them spans 15 bases.

The sample in question was PBMCs, obtained approximately 47 days after the first yellow fever vaccination. The receptor was derived from a man aged 18-30 years who received the YFV17D yellow fever vaccine. This receptor chain uses TRBV30 and TRBJ1-4, with TRBD1 as a weak D call on 6 bases. The nucleotide sequence is TGTGCCTGGAGTGTACGGGGGACAACTGTTAATGAAAAACTGTTTTTT. Its protein is CAWSVRGTTVNEKLFF.